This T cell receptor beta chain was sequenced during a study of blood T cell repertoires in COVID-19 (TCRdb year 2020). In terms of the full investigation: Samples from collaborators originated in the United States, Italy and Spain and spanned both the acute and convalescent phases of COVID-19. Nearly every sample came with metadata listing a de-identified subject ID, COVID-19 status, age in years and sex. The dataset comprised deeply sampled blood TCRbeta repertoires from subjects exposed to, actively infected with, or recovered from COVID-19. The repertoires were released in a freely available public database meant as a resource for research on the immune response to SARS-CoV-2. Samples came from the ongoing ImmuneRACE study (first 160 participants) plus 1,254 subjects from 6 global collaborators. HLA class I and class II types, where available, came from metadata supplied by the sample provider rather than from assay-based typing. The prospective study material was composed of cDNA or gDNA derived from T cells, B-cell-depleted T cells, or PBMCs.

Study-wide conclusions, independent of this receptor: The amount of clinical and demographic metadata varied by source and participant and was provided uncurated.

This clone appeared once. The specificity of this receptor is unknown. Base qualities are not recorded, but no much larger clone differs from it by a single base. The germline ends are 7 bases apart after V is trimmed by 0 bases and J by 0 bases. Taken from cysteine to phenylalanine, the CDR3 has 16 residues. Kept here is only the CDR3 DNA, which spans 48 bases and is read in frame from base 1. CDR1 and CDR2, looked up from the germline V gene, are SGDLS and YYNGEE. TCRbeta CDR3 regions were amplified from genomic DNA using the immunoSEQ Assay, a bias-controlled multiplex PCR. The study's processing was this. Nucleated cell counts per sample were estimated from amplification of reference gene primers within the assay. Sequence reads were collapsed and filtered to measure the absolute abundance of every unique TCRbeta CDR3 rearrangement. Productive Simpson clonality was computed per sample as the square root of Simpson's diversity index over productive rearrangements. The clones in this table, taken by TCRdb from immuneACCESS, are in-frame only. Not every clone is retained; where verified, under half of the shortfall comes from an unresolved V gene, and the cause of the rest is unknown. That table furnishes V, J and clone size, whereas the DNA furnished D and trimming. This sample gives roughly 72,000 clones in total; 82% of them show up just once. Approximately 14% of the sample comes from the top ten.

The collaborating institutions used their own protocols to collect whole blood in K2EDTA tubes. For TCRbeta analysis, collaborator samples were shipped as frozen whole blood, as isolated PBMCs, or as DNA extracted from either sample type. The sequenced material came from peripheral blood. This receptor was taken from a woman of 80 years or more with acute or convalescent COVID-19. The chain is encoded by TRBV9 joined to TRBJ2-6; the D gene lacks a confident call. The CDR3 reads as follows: CASSVGEASGANVLTF. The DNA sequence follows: TGTGCCAGCAGCGTAGGTGAAGCCTCTGGGGCCAACGTCCTGACTTTC.